This T cell receptor beta chain was captured by sequencing in a study of T-cell memory formation after mild COVID-19. As for the study in general: The two donors had largely donor-specific TCR clusters.

General study results and limits: For contracting clones, CD4+ ones sat mainly in CM and EM, CD8+ in EMRA. Clones contracting across day 15 to 85 had a balanced CD4/CD8 profile; later expanding clones leaned CD4+.

The ends were cut back, 6 bases at V and 0 bases at J, with 11 bases in the middle. The CDR3 sequence is 14 residues long. Comments on this clonotype: Its antigen is not known.

5'RACE, which relied on constant-segment primers, yielded TCR alpha and TCR beta cDNA libraries carrying sample barcodes and UMIs. TCRdb reanalysed the 5' RACE reads using MiXCR and keeps one entry per CDR3 protein. The sample consists of approximately 340,000 distinct CDR3 sequences, about a sixth of them appearing once. This chain links TRBV12-3 or TRBV12-4 with TRBJ1-1; D remains unclear. The sequence came from a man between 18 and 29 years old who had mild COVID-19 (a few samples of this study predate the infection). Cell type and time point are not known. Source material: PBMCs or a T cell subset sorted from them (not recorded which). CDR3 nucleotide sequence: TGTGCCAGCAGCCGATTACTTATGAACACTGAAGCTTTCTTT. It is translated as CASSRLLMNTEAFF.